This T cell receptor beta chain was identified in a study of blood T cell repertoires in COVID-19. Study overall: The study drew acute and convalescent COVID-19 samples from the United States, Italy and Spain.

The CDR3 runs to 13 residues. V lost 2 bases and J lost 3; bases outside the gene matches: 0. The germline V gene encodes CDR1 MNHEY and CDR2 SVGAGI. The method was immunoSEQ multiplex PCR; TCRdb's version includes in-frame clones alone and lacks a portion of them. The sample carries roughly 200,000 clones, 80% to 90% recorded once. Cohorts were based on clinical histories the participants reported. This clonotype was obtained from a man younger than 45 who had recovered from COVID-19. The material sequenced was PBMCs or T cells enriched from blood (not recorded which). V is TRBV6-5 and J is TRBJ1-2, with 7 bases lining up with TRBD1. In DNA form, the CDR3 reads TGTGCCAGCAGTTACGGGACAGACTATGGCTACACCTTC. Translated, it gives CASSYGTDYGYTF.